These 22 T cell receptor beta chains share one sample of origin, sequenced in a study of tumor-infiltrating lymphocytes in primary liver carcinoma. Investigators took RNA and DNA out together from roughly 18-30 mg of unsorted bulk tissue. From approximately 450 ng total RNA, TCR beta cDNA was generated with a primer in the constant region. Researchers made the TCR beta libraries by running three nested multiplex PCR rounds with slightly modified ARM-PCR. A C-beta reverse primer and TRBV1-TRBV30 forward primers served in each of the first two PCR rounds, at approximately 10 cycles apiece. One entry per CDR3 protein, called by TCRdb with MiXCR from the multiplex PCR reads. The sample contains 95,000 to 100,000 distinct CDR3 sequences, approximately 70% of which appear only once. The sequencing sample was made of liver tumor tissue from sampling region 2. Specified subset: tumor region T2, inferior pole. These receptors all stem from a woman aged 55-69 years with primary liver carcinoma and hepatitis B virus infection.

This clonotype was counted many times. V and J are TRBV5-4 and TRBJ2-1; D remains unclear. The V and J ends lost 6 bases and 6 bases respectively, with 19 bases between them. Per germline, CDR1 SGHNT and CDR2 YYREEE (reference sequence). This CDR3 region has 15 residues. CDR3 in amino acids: CASTPGPTPTNEQFF. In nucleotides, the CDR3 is TGTGCCAGCACCCCCGGGCCAACCCCAACCAATGAGCAGTTCTTC.

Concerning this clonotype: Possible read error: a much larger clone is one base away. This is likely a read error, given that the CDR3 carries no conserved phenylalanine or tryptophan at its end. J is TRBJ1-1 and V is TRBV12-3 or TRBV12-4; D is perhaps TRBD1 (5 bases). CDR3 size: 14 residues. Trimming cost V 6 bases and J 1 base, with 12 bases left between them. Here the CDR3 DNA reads TGTGCCAGCAGCCCGGGACGGAGGAACACTGAAGCTTTCTCT. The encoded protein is CASSPGRRNTEAFS.

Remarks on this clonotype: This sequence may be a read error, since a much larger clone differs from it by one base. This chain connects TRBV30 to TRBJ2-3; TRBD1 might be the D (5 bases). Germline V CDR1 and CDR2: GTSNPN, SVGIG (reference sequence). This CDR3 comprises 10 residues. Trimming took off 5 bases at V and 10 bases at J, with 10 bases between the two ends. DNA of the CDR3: TGTGCCTGGTGGGGCAATGCGCAGTATTTT. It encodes CAWWGNAQYF.

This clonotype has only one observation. CDR3 protein: CASSLNSRTVTEAFF. CDR3 DNA sequence: TGCGCCAGTAGCCTCAATTCCAGGACAGTGACTGAAGCTTTCTTT. The rearrangement links TRBV5-1 to TRBJ1-1; D is perhaps TRBD1 (6 bases). V shed 8 bases and J shed 5 bases, with 22 bases lying between them. Looked up from germline, CDR1 is SGHRS and CDR2 is YFSETQ. The CDR3 extends over 15 amino acids.

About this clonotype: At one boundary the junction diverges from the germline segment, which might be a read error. CDR3 amino acids: CTSNSKRTLNTGELFF. CDR3 coding DNA: TGTACCAGCAACTCAAAGAGGACATTGAACACCGGGGAGCTGTTTTTT. The rearrangement links TRBV6-1 to TRBJ2-2, with TRBD1 as a possible D gene (5 bases). CDR3 length: 16 amino acids. Germline loops: CDR1 MNHNS, CDR2 SASEGT.

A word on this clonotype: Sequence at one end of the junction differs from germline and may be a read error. The CDR3 region is CVSTDRTDQPQRF. The CDR3, as DNA: TGTGTCAGCACCGACAGGACAGATCAGCCCCAGCGTTTT. The V gene is TRBV12-3 or TRBV12-4, the J gene TRBJ1-5; D may be TRBD1 (6 bases). The CDR3 has 13 amino acids.

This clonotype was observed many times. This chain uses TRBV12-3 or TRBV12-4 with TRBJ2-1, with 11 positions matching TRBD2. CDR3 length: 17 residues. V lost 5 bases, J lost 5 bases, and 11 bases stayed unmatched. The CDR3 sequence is CASSPTPGTSGDNEQFF. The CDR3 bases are TGTGCCAGCAGTCCAACCCCGGGGACTAGCGGCGACAATGAGCAGTTCTTC.

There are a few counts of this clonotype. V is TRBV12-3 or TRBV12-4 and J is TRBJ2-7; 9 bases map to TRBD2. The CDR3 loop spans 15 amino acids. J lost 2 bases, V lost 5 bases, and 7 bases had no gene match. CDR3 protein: CASSTWTSVAYEQYF. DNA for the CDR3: TGTGCCAGCAGTACTTGGACTAGCGTCGCCTACGAGCAGTACTTC.

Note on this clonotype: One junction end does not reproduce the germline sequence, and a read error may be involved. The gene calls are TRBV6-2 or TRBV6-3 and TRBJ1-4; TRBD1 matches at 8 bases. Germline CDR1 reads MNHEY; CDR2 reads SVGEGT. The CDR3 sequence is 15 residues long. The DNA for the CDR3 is TGTGCCAGCAGTCCTGGGGACAGGATGAATGGAAAACTGTTTTTT. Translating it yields CASSPGDRMNGKLFF.

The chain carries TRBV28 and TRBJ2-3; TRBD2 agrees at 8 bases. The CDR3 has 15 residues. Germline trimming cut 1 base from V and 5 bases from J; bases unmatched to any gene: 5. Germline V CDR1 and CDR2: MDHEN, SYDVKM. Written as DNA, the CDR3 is TGTGCCAGCAGTTTATTAGCGGGAACTGGAGATACGCAGTATTTT. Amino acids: CASSLLAGTGDTQYF.

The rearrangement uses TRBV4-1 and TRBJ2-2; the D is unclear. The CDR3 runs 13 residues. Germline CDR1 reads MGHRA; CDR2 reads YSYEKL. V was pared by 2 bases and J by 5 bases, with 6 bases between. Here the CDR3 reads CASSQLHTGELFF. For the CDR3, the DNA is TGCGCCAGCAGCCAACTGCATACCGGGGAGCTGTTTTTT.

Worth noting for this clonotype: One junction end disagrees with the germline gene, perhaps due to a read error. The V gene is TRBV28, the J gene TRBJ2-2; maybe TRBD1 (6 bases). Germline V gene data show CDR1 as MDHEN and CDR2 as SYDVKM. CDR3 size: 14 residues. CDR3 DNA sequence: TGTGCCAGCAGAAGGGGGATCAACACCGGGGAGCAGTTTTTT. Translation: CASRRGINTGEQFF.

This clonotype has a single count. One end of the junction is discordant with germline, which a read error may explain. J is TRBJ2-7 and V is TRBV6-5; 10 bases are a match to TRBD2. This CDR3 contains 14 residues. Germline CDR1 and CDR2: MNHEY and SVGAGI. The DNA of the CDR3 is TGTGCCAGCATCCAAGCGGGAGGGCCCTACGAGCAATACTTC. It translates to CASIQAGGPYEQYF.

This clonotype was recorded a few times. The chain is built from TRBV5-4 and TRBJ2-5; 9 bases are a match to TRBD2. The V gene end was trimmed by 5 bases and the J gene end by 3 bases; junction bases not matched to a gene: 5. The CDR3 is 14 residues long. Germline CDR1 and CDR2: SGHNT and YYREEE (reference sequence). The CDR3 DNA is TGTGCCAGCAGGCCAAGACTAGCGGAAGAGACCCAGTACTTC. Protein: CASRPRLAEETQYF.

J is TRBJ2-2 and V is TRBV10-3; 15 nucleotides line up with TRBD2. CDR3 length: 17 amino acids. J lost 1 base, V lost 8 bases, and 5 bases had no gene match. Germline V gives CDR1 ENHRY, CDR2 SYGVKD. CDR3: CAIDPGLAGGNTGELFF. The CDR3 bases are TGTGCCATCGATCCGGGACTAGCGGGAGGGAACACCGGGGAGCTGTTTTTT.

The CDR3 sequence is CASSAPGTYTYEQYF. DNA of the CDR3: TGTGCCAGCAGTGCGCCCGGGACATACACCTACGAGCAGTACTTC. This chain uses TRBV28 with TRBJ2-7, with a weak D call TRBD1 (6 bases). CDR1 is MDHEN, CDR2 SYDVKM, per germline. The length of the CDR3 is 15 residues. Trimming removed 5 bases from V and 2 bases from J, with 16 bases in between.

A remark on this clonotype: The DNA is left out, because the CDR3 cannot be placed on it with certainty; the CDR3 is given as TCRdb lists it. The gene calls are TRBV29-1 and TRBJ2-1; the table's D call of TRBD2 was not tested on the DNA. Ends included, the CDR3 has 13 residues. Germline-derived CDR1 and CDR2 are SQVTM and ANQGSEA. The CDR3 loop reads CSVASGATHEQFF.

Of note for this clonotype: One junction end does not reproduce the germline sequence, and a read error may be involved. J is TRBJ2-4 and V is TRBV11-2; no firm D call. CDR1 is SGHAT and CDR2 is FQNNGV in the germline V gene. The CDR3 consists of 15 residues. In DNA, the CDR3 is TGTGCCAGCAGCTTAACCGTGGGTCAAAAAAACATTCAGTGCTTC. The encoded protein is CASSLTVGQKNIQCF.

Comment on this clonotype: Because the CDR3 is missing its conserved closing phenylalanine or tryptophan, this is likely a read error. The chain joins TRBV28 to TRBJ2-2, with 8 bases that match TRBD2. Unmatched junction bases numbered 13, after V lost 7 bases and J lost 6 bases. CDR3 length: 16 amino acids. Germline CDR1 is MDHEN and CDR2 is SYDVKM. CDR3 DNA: TGTGCCAGCACCCAAGCGGGAGTCGGTGACGCCGGGGAGCTGTTTTCT. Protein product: CASTQAGVGDAGELFS.

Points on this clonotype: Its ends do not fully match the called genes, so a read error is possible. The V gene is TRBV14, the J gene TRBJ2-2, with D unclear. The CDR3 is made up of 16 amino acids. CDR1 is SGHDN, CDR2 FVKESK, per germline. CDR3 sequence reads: CASSQKLTENIGELFF. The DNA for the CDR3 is TGTGCCAGCAGCCAAAAACTCACAGAGAACATCGGGGAGCTGTTTTTT.

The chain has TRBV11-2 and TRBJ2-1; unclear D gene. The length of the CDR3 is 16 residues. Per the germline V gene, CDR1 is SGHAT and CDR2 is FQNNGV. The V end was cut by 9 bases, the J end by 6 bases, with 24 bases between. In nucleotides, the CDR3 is TGTGCCAGAAGCCGACTGAACCCCGCGGTTGCCAATGAGCAGTTCTTC. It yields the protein CARSRLNPAVANEQFF.

The CDR3 DNA is TGTGCCAGCAGTCGTCCACTAGCGGAAGGGCTTGATGAGCAGTTCTTC. Protein product: CASSRPLAEGLDEQFF. This chain uses TRBV7-9 with TRBJ2-1, with 8 bases lining up with TRBD2. Germline values: CDR1 SEHNR, CDR2 FQNEAQ (reference sequence). There are 16 residues in the CDR3. Germline trimming cut 6 bases from V and 8 bases from J; bases unmatched to any gene: 15. The full variable domain, in which reference TRBV7-9 and TRBJ2-1 provide the parts outside the CDR3, is DTGVSQNPRHKITKRGQNVTFRCDPISEHNRLYWYRQTLGQGPEFLTYFQNEAQLEKSRLLSDRFSAERPKGSFSTLEIQRTEQGDSAMYLCASSRPLAEGLDEQFFGPGTRLTVL.